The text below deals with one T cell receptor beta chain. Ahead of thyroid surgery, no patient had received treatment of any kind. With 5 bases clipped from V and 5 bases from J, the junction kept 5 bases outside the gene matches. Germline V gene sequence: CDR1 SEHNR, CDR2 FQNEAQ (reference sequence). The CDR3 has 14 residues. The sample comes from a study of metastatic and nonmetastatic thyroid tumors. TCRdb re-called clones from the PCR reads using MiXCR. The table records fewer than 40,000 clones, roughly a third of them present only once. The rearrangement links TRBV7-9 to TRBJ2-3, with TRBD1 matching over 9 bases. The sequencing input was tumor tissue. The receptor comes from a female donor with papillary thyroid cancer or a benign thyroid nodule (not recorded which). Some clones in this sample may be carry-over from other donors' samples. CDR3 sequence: CASSKQGAQDTQYF. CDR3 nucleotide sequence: TGTGCCAGCAGCAAACAGGGGGCGCAAGATACGCAGTATTTT. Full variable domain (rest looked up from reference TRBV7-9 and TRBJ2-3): DTGVSQNPRHKITKRGQNVTFRCDPISEHNRLYWYRQTLGQGPEFLTYFQNEAQLEKSRLLSDRFSAERPKGSFSTLEIQRTEQGDSAMYLCASSKQGAQDTQYFGPGTRLTVL.